The TCR beta chain under discussion was sequenced for a study of regulatory T cells in long-lasting Graves disease. Notes on the study in general: TRBV28, TRBJ1-2 and TRBJ2-5 emerged as the favored segments in persistent disease.

Arm-PCR of CDR3 regions with iRepertoire HTBI primers generated TCR beta libraries. TCRdb re-called the multiplex PCR reads through MiXCR, storing one row per CDR3 protein. Of hundreds of thousands of distinct CDR3 sequences in the sample, roughly 21% were seen once. Only a few counts were recorded for this clonotype. Its antigen is still unknown. V was trimmed by 4 bases and J by 2 bases, leaving 6 bases between them. CDR1 MNHEY and CDR2 SVGEGT come from the germline V gene. The length of the CDR3 is 13 residues. The time point was: persistent/refractory GD, antithyroid drugs over 5 years with positive TRAb. RNA extracted from PBMCs served as the sequencing template.

V gene TRBV6-2 or TRBV6-3 combines with J gene TRBJ1-3; D is ambiguous. The origin of this receptor is a female donor with Graves disease. Sequenced material: peripheral blood mononuclear cells (PBMCs), taken when the disease was refractory, from a patient treated with antithyroid drugs. CDR3 loop: CASSFSAGNTIYF. For the CDR3, the DNA is TGTGCCAGCAGTTTTTCAGCTGGAAACACCATATATTTT.